This T cell receptor beta chain originates from a study of shared clonotypes between healthy human individuals. Sequencing was performed with immunoSEQ multiplex PCR; in TCRdb, only in-frame clones are kept and a portion is missing. The sample has under 700,000 clones, 85% to 95% seen once. The CDR3 runs to 13 residues. The germline V gene has CDR1 SGDLS and CDR2 YYNGEE. J was trimmed by 6 bases and V by 4 bases; bases with no gene match: 7. Terminally differentiated effector memory CD45RA+ cells were excluded by CCR7 positive selection of CD45RO-negative cells. This sequence was found in a woman in her 30s in good health. Sequencing input: naive CD8+ T cells sorted from blood. V is TRBV9 and J is TRBJ2-7; 7 bases map to TRBD2. Here the CDR3 reads CASSWNPSGEQYF. The CDR3 DNA reads as TGTGCCAGCAGCTGGAACCCTAGCGGCGAGCAGTACTTC.